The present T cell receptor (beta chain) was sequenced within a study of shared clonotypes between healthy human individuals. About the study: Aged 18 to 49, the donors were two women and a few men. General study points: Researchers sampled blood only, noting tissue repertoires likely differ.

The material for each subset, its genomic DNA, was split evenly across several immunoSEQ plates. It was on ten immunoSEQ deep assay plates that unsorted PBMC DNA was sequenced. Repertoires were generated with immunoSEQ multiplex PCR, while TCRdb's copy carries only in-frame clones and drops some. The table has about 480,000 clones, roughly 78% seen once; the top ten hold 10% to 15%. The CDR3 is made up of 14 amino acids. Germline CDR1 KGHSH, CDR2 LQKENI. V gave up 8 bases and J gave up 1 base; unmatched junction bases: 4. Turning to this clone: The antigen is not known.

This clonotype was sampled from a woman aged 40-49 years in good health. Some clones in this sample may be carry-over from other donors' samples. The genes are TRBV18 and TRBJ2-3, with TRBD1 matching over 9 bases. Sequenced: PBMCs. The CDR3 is CASHRTGGTDTQYF. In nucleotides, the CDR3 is TGTGCCAGCCATCGGACAGGGGGCACAGATACGCAGTATTTT.